These T cell receptor beta chains were read from a single sample in a study of shared clonotypes between healthy human individuals. Using immunoSEQ multiplex PCR, the repertoire was profiled, and TCRdb retains in-frame clones only, with some absent. The sample includes just over 2,000,000 clones, over 85% of them seen just once. The sample consisted of naive CD8+ T cells sorted from blood. The source is a man younger than 35 in good health. The CDR3 runs from the conserved cysteine through the conserved F or W.

v_gene	j_gene	CDR3aa
TRBV6-5	TRBJ2-7	CASSYAGQGAYEQYF
TRBV18	TRBJ1-3	CASSPDGGNTIYF
TRBV28	TRBJ2-1	CASNTKRSYNEQFF
TRBV6-5	TRBJ2-5	CASSWTSESAETQYF
TRBV28	TRBJ1-1	CASSEGQANTEAFF
TRBV6-5	TRBJ1-4	CASSVGGENEKLFF
TRBV10-3	TRBJ1-1	CAITTGGTEAFF
TRBV7-9	TRBJ1-4	CASSLEGPQGELFF
TRBV15	TRBJ1-4	CATQTGFNEKLFF
TRBV19	TRBJ2-1	CASSIASTGASYNEQFF
TRBV7-9	TRBJ2-7	CASSKTVTTREQYF
TRBV27	TRBJ2-2	CASSGLGLVHTGELFF
TRBV5-6	TRBJ2-2	CASIDQTVISTGELFF